These T cell receptor beta chains were read from a single sample in a study of shared T cell receptors in the human thymus. Clones were sequenced by immunoSEQ multiplex PCR, and TCRdb holds only the in-frame ones, with some missing. The sample consists of hundreds of thousands of clones, roughly 90% of them appearing once. This sample also belongs to another study, concerning human thymus T cells.

Sequences were obtained from thymocytes. These receptors were collected from a boy in the first two years of life with a congenital heart defect. Each CDR3 is given with its conserved first and last residue. The D gene is left open where the match is weak. For some rows the clone size is stated as once, few or many, or as a class when expanded; others skip it.

TRBJ2-5 | NA | TRBV5-4 | TRBD2 | CASSLAGVPQETQYF | TGTGCCAGCAGCCTAGCGGGAGTCCCACAAGAGACCCAGTACTTC
TRBJ2-2 | NA | TRBV15 | NA | CATSRWLHTGELFF | TGTGCCACCAGCAGGTGGCTGCACACCGGGGAGCTGTTTTTT
TRBJ2-7 | NA | TRBV2 | TRBD2 | CASSVGRGTRSYEQYF | TGTGCCAGCAGTGTGGGAAGGGGGACTAGATCGTACGAGCAGTACTTC
TRBJ2-1 | NA | TRBV15 | TRBD2 | CATSRTSGRYEQFF | TGTGCCACCAGCAGAACTAGCGGCCGATATGAGCAGTTCTTC
TRBJ1-5 | NA | TRBV18 | NA | CASSPFPQGNFSNQPQHF | TGTGCCAGCTCACCCTTCCCTCAGGGAAATTTTAGCAATCAGCCCCAGCATTTT
TRBJ2-7 | NA | TRBV6-1 | TRBD2 | CATTGLAGSYEQYF | TGTGCCACTACGGGACTAGCGGGGTCCTACGAGCAGTACTTC
TRBJ2-5 | NA | TRBV7-9 | TRBD1 | CASSPAPGTGGKTQYF | TGTGCCAGCAGCCCCGCCCCCGGGACAGGGGGAAAGACCCAGTACTTC
TRBJ1-2 | NA | TRBV28 | TRBD1 | CASRPGQGRYGYTF | TGTGCCAGCCGCCCGGGACAGGGTAGGTATGGCTACACCTTC
TRBJ1-1 | NA | TRBV5-1 | TRBD1 | CASSCGQDENTEAFF | TGCGCCAGCAGCTGTGGACAGGATGAGAACACTGAAGCTTTCTTT
TRBJ2-7 | NA | TRBV28 | TRBD2 | CASSSPEASGLYEQYF | TGTGCCAGCAGTTCCCCGGAGGCTAGCGGGCTCTACGAGCAGTACTTC
TRBJ2-7 | NA | TRBV4-3 | NA | CASSPRRGPPSFYDEQYF | TGCGCCAGCAGCCCGAGGAGGGGCCCCCCCTCTTTTTATGACGAGCAGTACTTC
TRBJ2-7 | once | TRBV6-5 | NA | CASSYLGAGEQYF | TGTGCCAGCAGTTACTTAGGGGCCGGCGAGCAGTACTTC
TRBJ2-2 | once | TRBV5-1 | TRBD2 | CASSLASGNTGELFF | TGCGCCAGCAGCTTGGCTAGCGGGAACACCGGGGAGCTGTTTTTT
TRBJ2-1 | NA | TRBV10-1 | NA | CASLNVETSHNEQFF | TGCGCCAGCCTTAACGTCGAGACTAGTCATAATGAGCAGTTCTTC
TRBJ2-7 | NA | TRBV2 | TRBD1 | CASSEWEGQGLYEQYF | TGTGCCAGCAGTGAATGGGAAGGACAGGGCTTGTACGAGCAGTACTTC
TRBJ2-1 | NA | TRBV5-1 | TRBD2 | CASSLAGGPEGYNEQFF | TGCGCCAGCAGCTTGGCGGGAGGGCCTGAGGGGTACAATGAGCAGTTCTTC
TRBJ2-2 | NA | TRBV11-3 | NA | CASSLDRYSAAGELFF | TGTGCCAGCAGCTTAGATCGCTACAGTGCCGCCGGGGAGCTGTTTTTT
TRBJ2-7 | NA | TRBV2 | NA | CASSAAYLYF | TGTGCCAGCAGTGCAGCCTATTTGTACTTC
TRBJ1-1 | NA | TRBV7-2 | TRBD1 | CASSPRDRRNTEAFF | TGTGCCAGCAGCCCTCGGGACAGGAGAAACACTGAAGCTTTCTTT
TRBJ2-5 | once | TRBV29-1 | TRBD2 | CSALTLLAGAGETQYF | TGCAGCGCACTGACTTTACTAGCGGGGGCAGGGGAGACCCAGTACTTC
TRBJ1-3 | NA | TRBV30 | TRBD1 | CAWDRGGGNTIYF | TGTGCCTGGGACAGGGGAGGAGGAAACACCATATATTTT
TRBJ1-5 | NA | TRBV9 | NA | CASSVVSGYNQPQHF | TGTGCCAGCAGCGTAGTCTCCGGGTACAATCAGCCCCAGCATTTT
TRBJ2-6 | once | TRBV29-1 | TRBD1 | CSVGQGSRANVLTF | TGCAGCGTGGGACAGGGCTCTAGGGCCAACGTCCTGACTTTC
TRBJ2-7 | NA | TRBV30 | TRBD2 | CAWSVKGGRLYEQYF | TGTGCCTGGAGTGTAAAGGGCGGGAGACTCTACGAGCAGTACTTC
TRBJ2-7 | once | TRBV10-3 | TRBD2 | CAISDRGGGLTVYEQYF | TGTGCCATCAGTGATCGGGGTGGGGGACTAACCGTGTACGAGCAGTACTTC
TRBJ2-7 | NA | TRBV6-1 | NA | CASSEGGGGYEQYF | TGTGCCAGCAGTGAAGGAGGGGGGGGCTACGAGCAGTACTTC
TRBJ2-7 | NA | TRBV6-5 | NA | CASSYDGTYEQYF | TGTGCCAGCAGTTACGACGGGACCTACGAGCAGTACTTC
TRBJ2-7 | NA | TRBV7-9 | TRBD2 | CASSRRRLAGDNEQYF | TGTGCCAGCAGCCGACGCCGACTAGCGGGAGATAACGAGCAGTACTTC
TRBJ2-5 | NA | TRBV6-5 | NA | CASSYSSRETQYF | TGTGCCAGCAGTTACTCGTCCCGGGAGACCCAGTACTTC
TRBJ1-5 | NA | TRBV15 | NA | CATSRAVREKINQPQHF | TGTGCCACCAGCAGAGCAGTCCGGGAGAAGATCAATCAGCCCCAGCATTTT
TRBJ1-5 | NA | TRBV5-6 | TRBD1 | CASSKANRGRYSNQPQHF | TGTGCCAGCAGCAAAGCAAACAGGGGTCGGTATAGCAATCAGCCCCAGCATTTT
TRBJ2-7 | NA | TRBV7-3 | TRBD1 | CASSLTGGQVYEQYF | TGTGCCAGCAGCTTAACGGGGGGACAGGTCTACGAGCAGTACTTC
TRBJ2-3 | NA | TRBV28 | TRBD2 | CASSLCGGEGAGDVDTQYF | TGTGCCAGCAGTTTATGTGGGGGGGAGGGAGCGGGAGATGTAGATACGCAGTATTTT
TRBJ1-4 | once | TRBV6-1 | NA | CASHRPERNEKLFF | TGTGCCAGTCATCGACCAGAGAGGAACGAAAAACTGTTTTTT
TRBJ1-2 | NA | TRBV5-4 | TRBD1 | CASSMGTANYGYTF | TGTGCCAGCAGTATGGGGACAGCTAACTATGGCTACACCTTC
TRBJ2-1 | NA | TRBV4-2 | TRBD2 | CASSQESSGYNEQFF | TGTGCCAGCAGCCAAGAGTCTAGCGGCTACAATGAGCAGTTCTTC
TRBJ2-7 | NA | TRBV6-5 | TRBD2 | CASSSAEGGLPLKQYF | TGTGCCAGCAGTTCGGCCGAGGGAGGGCTCCCCCTCAAGCAGTACTTC
TRBJ1-5 | NA | TRBV28 | TRBD1 | CATQGGSNQPQHF | TGTGCCACGCAGGGGGGTAGCAATCAGCCCCAGCATTTT
TRBJ2-1 | NA | TRBV7-3 | TRBD2 | CASSLTGRARNEQFF | TGTGCCAGCAGCTTAACGGGGAGGGCCCGGAATGAGCAGTTCTTC
TRBJ2-7 | NA | TRBV30 | TRBD1 | CAWLDRALHEQYF | TGTGCCTGGTTGGACAGGGCGCTCCACGAGCAGTACTTC
TRBJ1-2 | NA | TRBV28 | TRBD1 | CASSFTGAPNYGYTF | TGTGCCAGCAGTTTTACAGGGGCCCCTAACTATGGCTACACCTTC
TRBJ1-4 | NA | TRBV10-2 | NA | CASSDILAGSNEKLFF | TGCGCCAGCAGTGATATCCTGGCAGGTAGTAATGAAAAACTGTTTTTT
TRBJ2-3 | NA | TRBV29-1 | TRBD1 | CSVEGGGRSTDTQYF | TGCAGCGTTGAAGGAGGGGGCCGGAGCACAGATACGCAGTATTTT
TRBJ2-4 | NA | TRBV2 | NA | CASSPSGIGAKNIQYF | TGTGCCAGCAGCCCATCCGGGATCGGAGCCAAAAACATTCAGTACTTC
TRBJ2-1 | NA | TRBV5-8 | TRBD1 | CASRATGWVVTYNEQFF | TGTGCCAGCAGAGCGACAGGGTGGGTAGTAACCTACAATGAGCAGTTCTTC
TRBJ2-1 | NA | TRBV7-9 | TRBD2 | CASSNHIPSGRARCDEQFF | TGTGCCAGCAGCAATCACATCCCTAGCGGGAGGGCCAGATGCGATGAGCAGTTCTTC
TRBJ1-1 | NA | TRBV5-5 | TRBD1 | CASSKRPQGRGTEAFF | TGTGCCAGCAGCAAGAGGCCACAGGGGCGGGGCACTGAAGCTTTCTTT
TRBJ2-7 | NA | TRBV11-2 | NA | CASSLGLGSYEQYF | TGTGCCAGCAGCTTAGGACTGGGTTCCTACGAGCAGTACTTC
TRBJ2-7 | NA | TRBV9 | TRBD2 | CASSETSGSLYEQYF | TGTGCCAGCAGCGAGACTAGCGGGAGCCTCTACGAGCAGTACTTC
TRBJ1-2 | NA | TRBV28 | TRBD1 | CASSLTGELYGYTF | TGTGCCAGCAGTTTAACAGGGGAACTCTATGGCTACACCTTC
TRBJ2-7 | NA | TRBV4-1 | NA | CASSRRKQGGEQYF | TGCGCCAGCAGCCGAAGAAAGCAGGGAGGAGAGCAGTACTTC
TRBJ2-5 | NA | TRBV11-2 | NA | CASSAPGLETQYF | TGTGCCAGCAGCGCCCCGGGACTAGAGACCCAGTACTTC
TRBJ1-5 | NA | TRBV5-1 | TRBD1 | CASSLTDPRDSEGSNQPQHF | TGCGCCAGCAGCTTAACTGACCCCCGGGACAGCGAGGGGAGCAATCAGCCCCAGCATTTT
TRBJ2-7 | NA | TRBV28 | TRBD1 | CASSLCPPGDRGVRGEQYF | TGTGCCAGCAGTTTATGCCCCCCGGGGGACAGGGGAGTCAGGGGTGAGCAGTACTTC
TRBJ2-1 | NA | TRBV7-2 | TRBD2 | CASSLRSSGTYNEQFF | TGTGCCAGCAGCTTAAGGTCTAGCGGGACCTACAATGAGCAGTTCTTC
TRBJ2-7 | NA | TRBV28 | TRBD1 | CASSSDRGVYEQYF | TGTGCCAGCAGTTCGGACAGGGGGGTCTACGAGCAGTACTTC
TRBJ2-2 | NA | TRBV14 | NA | CASSHVPGVPNTGELFF | TGTGCCAGCAGCCACGTACCAGGGGTTCCGAACACCGGGGAGCTGTTTTTT
TRBJ2-7 | NA | TRBV27 | TRBD2 | CASSSPGGAGVPLFYEQYF | TGTGCCAGCAGTTCTCCGGGGGGAGCGGGAGTCCCCCTCTTCTACGAGCAGTACTTC
TRBJ2-1 | NA | TRBV7-8 | TRBD2 | CASSPSISGRAYNEQFF | TGTGCCAGCAGCCCTTCGATTAGCGGGAGGGCCTACAATGAGCAGTTCTTC
TRBJ2-7 | NA | TRBV25-1 | TRBD2 | CASSGNSGSESSYEQYF | TGTGCCAGCAGTGGAAATAGCGGGAGTGAAAGCTCCTACGAGCAGTACTTC